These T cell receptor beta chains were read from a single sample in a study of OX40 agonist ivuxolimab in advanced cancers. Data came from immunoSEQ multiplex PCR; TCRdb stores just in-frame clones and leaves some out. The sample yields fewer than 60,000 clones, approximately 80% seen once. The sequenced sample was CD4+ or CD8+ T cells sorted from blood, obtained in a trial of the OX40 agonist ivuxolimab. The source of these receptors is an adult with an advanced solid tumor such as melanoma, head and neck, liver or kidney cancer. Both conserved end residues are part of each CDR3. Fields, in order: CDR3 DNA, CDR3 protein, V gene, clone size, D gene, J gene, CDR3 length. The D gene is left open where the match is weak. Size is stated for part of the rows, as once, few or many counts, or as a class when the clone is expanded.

CDR3 DNA: TGTGCCAGCAGCTCCCTAGCGGGGGGCCCTTCTTACCAAGAGACCCAGTACTTC
CDR3 protein: CASSSLAGGPSYQETQYF
V gene: TRBV7-9
clone size: NA
D gene: TRBD2
J gene: TRBJ2-5
CDR3 length: 18

CDR3 DNA: TGTGCCAGCAGTTATGACAGGGGGACGAACACCGGGGAGCTGTTTTTT
CDR3 protein: CASSYDRGTNTGELFF
V gene: TRBV6-5
clone size: NA
D gene: TRBD1
J gene: TRBJ2-2
CDR3 length: 16

CDR3 DNA: TGTGCCAGCTCACCGGTGGGGGGCTCAAACAATGAGCAGTTCTTC
CDR3 protein: CASSPVGGSNNEQFF
V gene: TRBV18
clone size: NA
D gene: NA
J gene: TRBJ2-1
CDR3 length: 15

CDR3 DNA: TGTGCCAGTAGTACCACAGGGGTGAGTTCCTACAATGAGCAGTTCTTC
CDR3 protein: CASSTTGVSSYNEQFF
V gene: TRBV19
clone size: NA
D gene: TRBD1
J gene: TRBJ2-1
CDR3 length: 16

CDR3 DNA: TGTGCCAGTAGTATTGGGAACAGGGCTGAAGCTTTCTTT
CDR3 protein: CASSIGNRAEAFF
V gene: TRBV19
clone size: NA
D gene: NA
J gene: TRBJ1-1
CDR3 length: 13

CDR3 DNA: TGTGCCAGTAAGAGGGACAGCCCATCAACTAATGAAAAACTGTTTTTT
CDR3 protein: CASKRDSPSTNEKLFF
V gene: TRBV19
clone size: NA
D gene: TRBD1
J gene: TRBJ1-4
CDR3 length: 16

CDR3 DNA: TGTGCCAGCAGGGAACAGGGACGGGAGGATGGCTACACCTTC
CDR3 protein: CASREQGREDGYTF
V gene: TRBV28
clone size: NA
D gene: NA
J gene: TRBJ1-2
CDR3 length: 14

CDR3 DNA: TGCAGCGGTACTAGCGGGAGGAAGACCCAGTACTTC
CDR3 protein: CSGTSGRKTQYF
V gene: TRBV29-1
clone size: once
D gene: TRBD2
J gene: TRBJ2-5
CDR3 length: 12

CDR3 DNA: TGTGCCAGCAGCTTTAGGACCGACGCCAGGAATACGCAGTATTTT
CDR3 protein: CASSFRTDARNTQYF
V gene: TRBV5-8
clone size: NA
D gene: NA
J gene: TRBJ2-3
CDR3 length: 15

CDR3 DNA: TGTGCCAGCAGCTCAATTCAAACAGGGAACAGAAAGACCCAGTACTTC
CDR3 protein: CASSSIQTGNRKTQYF
V gene: TRBV7-8
clone size: NA
D gene: NA
J gene: TRBJ2-5
CDR3 length: 16

CDR3 DNA: TGTGCCAGCAGCTTAACAGGGAGCACAGATACGCAGTATTTT
CDR3 protein: CASSLTGSTDTQYF
V gene: TRBV5-4
clone size: NA
D gene: NA
J gene: TRBJ2-3
CDR3 length: 14

CDR3 DNA: TGTGCCAGCAGCTTAGGGGCTAGCGGGAGCCGCACAGATACGCAGTATTTT
CDR3 protein: CASSLGASGSRTDTQYF
V gene: TRBV7-9
clone size: NA
D gene: TRBD2
J gene: TRBJ2-3
CDR3 length: 17

CDR3 DNA: TGTGCCAGCAGCTGGGGGACTAGCGGGGGCAATGAGCAGTTCTTC
CDR3 protein: CASSWGTSGGNEQFF
V gene: TRBV5-6
clone size: NA
D gene: TRBD2
J gene: TRBJ2-1
CDR3 length: 15

CDR3 DNA: TGTGCCAGCAGCTTAACAGGGACCTATAATTCACCCCTCCACTTT
CDR3 protein: CASSLTGTYNSPLHF
V gene: TRBV7-9
clone size: once
D gene: NA
J gene: TRBJ1-6
CDR3 length: 15

CDR3 DNA: TGTGCCAGCAGCTTAGTTAGTTGGGGACAGGTGAACTATGGCTACACCTTC
CDR3 protein: CASSLVSWGQVNYGYTF
V gene: TRBV7-9
clone size: NA
D gene: TRBD1
J gene: TRBJ1-2
CDR3 length: 17

CDR3 DNA: TGCGCCAGCAGCTTGGAACCGGGACAGGCTGAAGCTTTCTTT
CDR3 protein: CASSLEPGQAEAFF
V gene: TRBV5-1
clone size: NA
D gene: TRBD1
J gene: TRBJ1-1
CDR3 length: 14

CDR3 DNA: TGCGCCAGCAGCCAAGTAGTAGGGACAGGGGGCGGCGAGCAGTACTTC
CDR3 protein: CASSQVVGTGGGEQYF
V gene: TRBV4-3
clone size: NA
D gene: TRBD1
J gene: TRBJ2-7
CDR3 length: 16

CDR3 DNA: TGCAGCGTCGAGACAGGGCCCACTGGGGCCAACGTCCTGACTTTC
CDR3 protein: CSVETGPTGANVLTF
V gene: TRBV29-1
clone size: NA
D gene: TRBD1
J gene: TRBJ2-6
CDR3 length: 15

CDR3 DNA: TGTGCCAGCATCTCTGGGACAGGGAAACCCAATCAGCCCCAGCATTTT
CDR3 protein: CASISGTGKPNQPQHF
V gene: TRBV28
clone size: few
D gene: TRBD1
J gene: TRBJ1-5
CDR3 length: 16

CDR3 DNA: TGTGCCAGCTCACCACAACAATGGGAGCAGTACTTC
CDR3 protein: CASSPQQWEQYF
V gene: TRBV18
clone size: NA
D gene: NA
J gene: TRBJ2-7
CDR3 length: 12

CDR3 DNA: TGTGCCAGCAGCGTAGGGGTTTCCCTGGCCCCCCCCGGGGAGCTGTTTTTT
CDR3 protein: CASSVGVSLAPPGELFF
V gene: TRBV9
clone size: NA
D gene: NA
J gene: TRBJ2-2
CDR3 length: 17

CDR3 DNA: TGTGCCAGCAAGTTTATGGAACAGAGAAACACCATATATTTT
CDR3 protein: CASKFMEQRNTIYF
V gene: TRBV28
clone size: NA
D gene: NA
J gene: TRBJ1-3
CDR3 length: 14

CDR3 DNA: TGTGCCAGCAGCCCAGACAGAGCAACTAATGAAAAACTGTTTTTT
CDR3 protein: CASSPDRATNEKLFF
V gene: TRBV11-2
clone size: once
D gene: NA
J gene: TRBJ1-4
CDR3 length: 15

CDR3 DNA: TGTGCCAGCAGTTACCAGGCAGTCCAAGAGACCCAGTACTTC
CDR3 protein: CASSYQAVQETQYF
V gene: TRBV6-5
clone size: NA
D gene: NA
J gene: TRBJ2-5
CDR3 length: 14

CDR3 DNA: TGTGCCATCGGGTCCAGAACTGATGGAAACACCATATATTTT
CDR3 protein: CAIGSRTDGNTIYF
V gene: TRBV10-3
clone size: NA
D gene: NA
J gene: TRBJ1-3
CDR3 length: 14

CDR3 DNA: TGTGCCAGCAGCTTACCTGGGGGTATTGCCGGGGAGCTGTTTTTT
CDR3 protein: CASSLPGGIAGELFF
V gene: TRBV7-2
clone size: NA
D gene: NA
J gene: TRBJ2-2
CDR3 length: 15

CDR3 DNA: TGTGCCAGCACCAATGAGCAGTTCTTC
CDR3 protein: CASTNEQFF
V gene: TRBV21-1
clone size: NA
D gene: NA
J gene: TRBJ2-1
CDR3 length: 9

CDR3 DNA: TGTGCCAGCAGTGAATCTCAGGGATATCAGCCCCAGCATTTT
CDR3 protein: CASSESQGYQPQHF
V gene: TRBV6-1
clone size: NA
D gene: NA
J gene: TRBJ1-5
CDR3 length: 14

CDR3 DNA: TGTGCCAGCAGCTTGGCCCTTAAGACCCCAGCGGGGGGTGAGCAGTTCTTC
CDR3 protein: CASSLALKTPAGGEQFF
V gene: TRBV5-5
clone size: NA
D gene: TRBD2
J gene: TRBJ2-1
CDR3 length: 17

CDR3 DNA: TGTGCCAGCAGGCCGCGGGCCGCTCGGCCGGGCGGCTACACCTTC
CDR3 protein: CASRPRAARPGGYTF
V gene: TRBV27
clone size: NA
D gene: NA
J gene: TRBJ1-2
CDR3 length: 15

CDR3 DNA: TGTGCCAGCAGTGAAGTTGTAAGTGAAGAGACCCAGTACTTC
CDR3 protein: CASSEVVSEETQYF
V gene: TRBV6-1
clone size: NA
D gene: NA
J gene: TRBJ2-5
CDR3 length: 14

CDR3 DNA: TGTGCTAGTGGTTTAGTCACCGGGACAGGGGTTAAACCTGAAGCTTTCTTT
CDR3 protein: CASGLVTGTGVKPEAFF
V gene: TRBV12-5
clone size: NA
D gene: TRBD1
J gene: TRBJ1-1
CDR3 length: 17

CDR3 DNA: TGTGCCAGCAGTCTACGGCCTTGGACCCTCTACGAGCAGTACTTC
CDR3 protein: CASSLRPWTLYEQYF
V gene: TRBV6-5
clone size: NA
D gene: NA
J gene: TRBJ2-7
CDR3 length: 15

CDR3 DNA: TGTGCCAGCAGCCAACAGGGGCCAATGAACACTGAAGCTTTCTTT
CDR3 protein: CASSQQGPMNTEAFF
V gene: TRBV7-2
clone size: NA
D gene: TRBD1
J gene: TRBJ1-1
CDR3 length: 15

CDR3 DNA: TGTGCCAGCAGCTTAGGGCCGGCGGGGGGGGACAATGAGCAGTTCTTC
CDR3 protein: CASSLGPAGGDNEQFF
V gene: TRBV7-2
clone size: NA
D gene: TRBD2
J gene: TRBJ2-1
CDR3 length: 16

CDR3 DNA: TGTGCCAGCAGCTTGGGACTAGCGGGACGCACCGGGGAGCTGTTTTTT
CDR3 protein: CASSLGLAGRTGELFF
V gene: TRBV5-5
clone size: NA
D gene: TRBD2
J gene: TRBJ2-2
CDR3 length: 16

CDR3 DNA: TGTGCCAGCAGTTACGGGGGTGGATTCGGCTACACCTTC
CDR3 protein: CASSYGGGFGYTF
V gene: TRBV6-6
clone size: NA
D gene: NA
J gene: TRBJ1-2
CDR3 length: 13

CDR3 DNA: TGTGCCATCGGGGACAGGGCGCAAGAGACCCAGTACTTC
CDR3 protein: CAIGDRAQETQYF
V gene: TRBV10-3
clone size: NA
D gene: TRBD1
J gene: TRBJ2-5
CDR3 length: 13

CDR3 DNA: TGTGCCATCAGTGATAAGGGAACAGGAAATGAGCAGTTCTTC
CDR3 protein: CAISDKGTGNEQFF
V gene: TRBV10-3
clone size: NA
D gene: NA
J gene: TRBJ2-1
CDR3 length: 14

CDR3 DNA: TGTGCCAGCAGCGTAGTTGGGGGAGTCACAGATACGCAGTATTTT
CDR3 protein: CASSVVGGVTDTQYF
V gene: TRBV9
clone size: NA
D gene: NA
J gene: TRBJ2-3
CDR3 length: 15

CDR3 DNA: TGCGCCAGCAGGTCCGGGACAGGGCAGAACTATGGCTACACCTTC
CDR3 protein: CASRSGTGQNYGYTF
V gene: TRBV5-1
clone size: once
D gene: TRBD1
J gene: TRBJ1-2
CDR3 length: 15

CDR3 DNA: TGTGCCAGTAGTCCAATGAGCACAGATACGCAGTATTTT
CDR3 protein: CASSPMSTDTQYF
V gene: TRBV19
clone size: NA
D gene: NA
J gene: TRBJ2-3
CDR3 length: 13

CDR3 DNA: TGTGCCAGCAGTTTCTTCTCTCTCAGGGTATCCTACGAGCAGTACTTC
CDR3 protein: CASSFFSLRVSYEQYF
V gene: TRBV28
clone size: few
D gene: NA
J gene: TRBJ2-7
CDR3 length: 16

CDR3 DNA: TGTGCCAGCATGGAGGGTCGCACTGAAGCTTTCTTT
CDR3 protein: CASMEGRTEAFF
V gene: TRBV6-5
clone size: NA
D gene: NA
J gene: TRBJ1-1
CDR3 length: 12

CDR3 DNA: TGTGCCAGCAGTTTGCAGAGGGGGTCGACCTACGAGCAGTACTTC
CDR3 protein: CASSLQRGSTYEQYF
V gene: TRBV6-5
clone size: once
D gene: NA
J gene: TRBJ2-7
CDR3 length: 15